This is a list of T cell receptor beta chains from one sample in a study of molecular identifiers for immune sequencing clone quantification. TCRdb itself ran the PCR reads through MiXCR, one entry per CDR3 protein. The sample includes about 320,000 distinct CDR3 sequences, about 20% seen only once; the top ten take approximately 0.83%. The sample was naive CD8+ T cells from blood, with Jurkat cell RNA spiked in. The receptor source for this set is a human donor in good health. Some libraries in this study had Jurkat cell RNA spiked in. The conserved cysteine and the conserved F or W are not part of the CDR3 here. Fields, in order: CDR3 protein, V gene, clone size. The listing skips clone size in some rows; elsewhere it reads once, few, many or a size class.

SARLAGVYEQY,TRBV20-1,many
ASSSSRLDRSTEAF,TRBV7-9,many
ASSSGGQGFWTEAF,TRBV7-9,.
ASSLADYPYEQY,TRBV11-2,.
ASSQGHVHEQY,TRBV12-3/TRBV12-4,many
ASSPGQTVGEQY,TRBV11-2,many
ASSESGGFTDTQY,TRBV10-2,many
SARGYGLSTDTQY,TRBV20-1,.
ASSYSLISTDTQY,TRBV6-5,many
ASSGTAADTQY,TRBV6-6,many
ASSLTRDRVSEAF,TRBV6-2/TRBV6-3,many
SVVPQITSSYNEQF,TRBV29-1,few
ATSEVGEYNEQF,TRBV24-1,.
ASSERSGRGTGELF,TRBV2,.
ASSYPTELGLGYEQY,TRBV6-6,many
ASSQDSRASSYEQY,TRBV4-3,.
ASSPGQTNQPQH,TRBV12-3/TRBV12-4,few
ATAGQGARTEAF,TRBV10-3,few
ASSPLASGGGEQY,TRBV13,few
ASSPGLAGLYEQY,TRBV4-3,many
ASSEDRGPSYEQY,TRBV2,few
ASRPLAGGPADTQY,TRBV2,.
SARGTTHYEQY,TRBV20-1,.
AWLSGYEQY,TRBV30,few
ASSPWTAQETQY,TRBV18,.
ASSPGAGADEQF,TRBV5-1,.
ASSIVGRRFDGYT,TRBV19,few
ASNNRGGVGWETQY,TRBV5-1,.
ASSLAERAIDEQY,TRBV5-1,many
ASSPPGGSYTDTQY,TRBV18,.
ASSALGAGVADTQY,TRBV2,many
ASNSGGPEGTEAF,TRBV9,many
ASSYSIRGSYEQY,TRBV6-5,few
ASTPGPGGEKLF,TRBV12-3/TRBV12-4,.
ATSRTQTEYSGNTIY,TRBV15,many
SARDWRRVEETDTQY,TRBV20-1,.
ASSSLERVGTEAF,TRBV5-1,many
ASSLRISYEQY,TRBV5-1,.
ASSLSIIDRVNPGANVLT,TRBV27,.
ASNQDRHPLYGYT,TRBV4-3,few
ASSLGVRGYEQY,TRBV28,many
ASRASIRGTEAF,TRBV6-2/TRBV6-3,.
SARVRERSYEQY,TRBV20-1,many
ASSLGNNPYEQY,TRBV5-1,many
SVEAGAYGYT,TRBV29-1,many
ASSIEGLAEHYEQY,TRBV19,many
ASSLGSAGVNEQF,TRBV7-9,many
ATSRDGGQRASYTQY,TRBV15,.
ASSQVTSGGAVTGELF,TRBV4-1,many